This passage covers 21 T cell receptor beta chains from one sample sequenced in a study of blood T cells in healthy people across ages. A second 7 to 11 cycle PCR used barcoded and J-beta primers. TCRdb re-derived calls from the 5' RACE reads in MiXCR, one entry per CDR3 protein. The profile covers over 600,000 distinct CDR3 sequences, with 45% to 70% appearing a single time and 20% to 30% taken by the ten largest. The specimen sequenced was blood. These receptors came from a man aged 35 to 55 in good health.

This clonotype was detected a few times. This rearrangement joins TRBV11-1 to TRBJ2-4, with a tentative D call TRBD1 (5 bases). CDR3 size: 16 residues. V lost 5 bases and J 3 bases, leaving 17 bases between the germline ends. Per the germline V gene, CDR1 is SGHAT and CDR2 is FQDESV (reference sequence). The CDR3 DNA follows: TGTGCCAGCAGCCAAGACCCCCAGGGCGTCAAAAACATTCAGTACTTC. It specifies CASSQDPQGVKNIQYF.

The V gene is TRBV20-1, the J gene TRBJ1-2; possible D gene TRBD1, 6 bases. V was pared by 6 bases and J by 4 bases, with 18 bases between. Germline CDR1 reads DFQATT; CDR2 reads SNEGSKA (reference sequence). The CDR3 spans 14 residues. The CDR3 DNA sequence: TGCAGTGCGGACTTCGAGGGGGTTTCCTATGGCTACACCTTC. Amino acids: CSADFEGVSYGYTF.

This chain links TRBV6-4 with TRBJ2-1, with unresolved D. This CDR3 comprises 12 residues. Germline CDR1 MRHNA, CDR2 SNTAGT. The germline V and J ends were trimmed by 2 bases and 10 bases, with 9 bases remaining between them. As DNA, the CDR3 is TGTGCCAGCAGTGACGGGTCTGCCGAGCAGTTCTTC. Residues: CASSDGSAEQFF.

This clonotype was found a few times. The J gene is TRBJ2-5, the V gene TRBV12-3 or TRBV12-4; TRBD1 matches at 10 bases. Trimming at V came to 2 bases and at J to 4 bases, leaving 16 bases not matched to a gene. This CDR3 contains 19 residues. For the CDR3, the DNA is TGTGCCAGCAGTTTAACAAGCGGGGGACAGGGGATTGGGAGAGAGACCCAGTACTTC. Protein: CASSLTSGGQGIGRETQYF.

The chain links TRBV7-3 to TRBJ2-3; TRBD2 aligns across 11 bases. Germline trimming cut 5 bases from V and 5 bases from J; bases unmatched to any gene: 9. The CDR3 contains 16 residues. Germline-derived CDR1 and CDR2 are SGHTA and FQGTGA. CDR3 sequence: CASSPFSGGAGDTQYF. CDR3 in DNA: TGTGCCAGCAGCCCTTTTAGCGGGGGGGCCGGAGATACGCAGTATTTT.

This clonotype has a handful of counts. The junction shows a germline mismatch at one end, possibly a read error. J is TRBJ2-3 and V is TRBV5-1; D remains ambiguous. Germline lookup yields CDR1 SGHRS and CDR2 YFSETQ. There are 15 residues in the CDR3. CDR3: CASSLDRASTDTQYF. Written as DNA, the CDR3 is TGTGCCAGCAGCTTAGATCGAGCGAGCACAGATACGCAGTATTTT.

V usage is TRBV12-3 or TRBV12-4 and J usage is TRBJ2-7; 10 nucleotides align to TRBD1. The ends lost 9 bases at V and 6 bases at J; junction bases unmatched: 17. The CDR3 runs 16 residues. CDR3 loop: CASTEMGGDRGAEQYF. CDR3 bases: TGTGCCAGTACGGAGATGGGTGGGGACAGGGGTGCCGAGCAGTACTTC.

The chain has TRBV27 and TRBJ2-4; possible D gene TRBD2, 6 bases. V was trimmed by 4 bases and J by 13 bases, leaving 20 bases between them. The CDR3 spans 14 residues. Germline loops: CDR1 MNHEY, CDR2 SMNVEV (reference sequence). CDR3 in amino acids: CASSYTGSLGEQYF. The DNA of the CDR3 is TGTGCCAGCAGTTACACCGGGAGCCTCGGGGAGCAGTACTTC.

CDR3 DNA sequence: TGCGCCAGCAGCTTGGAAGGGACTAGCGGGATCTCCTATTACAATGAGCAGTTCTTC. It translates to CASSLEGTSGISYYNEQFF. The rearrangement uses TRBV5-1 and TRBJ2-1; 13 bases are shared with TRBD2. CDR3 length: 19 amino acids. Germline V gives CDR1 SGHRS, CDR2 YFSETQ. V lost 0 bases and J lost 4; bases outside the gene matches: 10. Full variable domain (missing parts from reference TRBV5-1 and TRBJ2-1): KAGVTQTPRYLIKTRGQQVTLSCSPISGHRSVSWYQQTPGQGLQFLFEYFSETQRNKGNFPGRFSGRQFSNSRSEMNVSTLELGDSALYLCASSLEGTSGISYYNEQFFGPGTRLTVL.

This chain uses TRBV7-2 with TRBJ2-5; D is tentatively TRBD1 or TRBD2 (5 bases each). V gave up 0 bases and J gave up 5 bases, with 16 bases separating them. Germline V gives CDR1 SGHTA, CDR2 FQGNSA. This CDR3 is built from 16 residues. The CDR3 bases are TGTGCCAGCAGCTTAGCCCTGGGGACGGGGCGGGAGACCCAGTACTTC. Translated, it gives CASSLALGTGRETQYF.

The chain combines TRBV6-6 with TRBJ2-5; the D gene could be TRBD1 or TRBD2 (5 bases each). Trimming took 5 bases from V and 2 from J, leaving 12 bases between them. The germline V gene has CDR1 MNHNY and CDR2 SVGAGI (reference sequence). The CDR3 loop spans 14 amino acids. CDR3 nucleotide sequence: TGTGCCAGCAGTCCGAGGGACCCTCAAGAGACCCAGTACTTC. Its translation: CASSPRDPQETQYF.

This clonotype was observed a handful of times. This chain connects TRBV7-9 to TRBJ2-1; 7 bases fit TRBD2. Germline trimming cut 4 bases from V and 1 base from J; bases unmatched to any gene: 7. The length of the CDR3 is 16 residues. Germline V gene lookup returns CDR1 SEHNR and CDR2 FQNEAQ (reference sequence). For the CDR3, the DNA is TGTGCCAGCAGCTCATGGCTCGGGAGGTCCTACAATGAGCAGTTCTTC. Protein sequence: CASSSWLGRSYNEQFF.

This CDR3 reads CASSLSGLDSNEQFF. The CDR3 nucleotides read TGTGCCAGCAGTTTATCGGGCCTGGACAGTAATGAGCAGTTCTTC. This chain uses TRBV28 with TRBJ2-1, with a weak D call TRBD1 (6 bases). The V gene lost 1 base and the J gene lost 7 bases, with 14 bases spanning the gap. This CDR3 has 15 amino acids. The V gene's germline CDR1 is MDHEN and CDR2 SYDVKM.

This clonotype was observed a handful of times. The chain links TRBV5-1 to TRBJ2-2; D is unresolved. V lost 2 bases to trimming and J lost 3 bases, with 11 bases between them. Germline V gene data show CDR1 as SGHRS and CDR2 as YFSETQ. This CDR3 comprises 15 residues. DNA of the CDR3: TGCGCCAGCAGCTTTACCAGCTCGGACACCGGGGAGCTGTTTTTT. As protein: CASSFTSSDTGELFF.

The chain couples TRBV6-6 to TRBJ1-4; TRBD1 is a possible D gene (6 bases). Trimming left V 6 bases short and J 5 bases short, with 7 bases between. Germline CDR1 is MNHNY and CDR2 is SVGAGI (reference sequence). The CDR3 covers 12 residues. CDR3 protein: CASRGGNEKLFF. As DNA, the CDR3 is TGTGCCAGCAGAGGGGGGAATGAAAAACTGTTTTTT.

The chain combines TRBV20-1 with TRBJ2-5, with 8 bases aligning to TRBD1. The end of the DNA aligns better with TRBJ2-7, so the J call may be wrong. Germline V gene sequence: CDR1 DFQATT, CDR2 SNEGSKA (reference sequence). This CDR3 has 12 amino acids. In DNA, the CDR3 is TGCAGTGCTAGGGACAGGGTTTACGAGCAGTACTTC. Amino acid sequence: CSARDRVYEQYF.

V is TRBV20-1 and J is TRBJ2-7; 15 bases map to TRBD2. Germline CDR1 reads DFQATT; CDR2 reads SNEGSKA (reference sequence). The junction had 3 bases not matched to a gene; V was cut back by 5 bases and J by 4 bases. This CDR3 region has 14 residues. The CDR3 sequence is CSAVGTSGRYEQYF. The CDR3 DNA reads as TGCAGTGCTGTAGGGACTAGCGGGAGGTACGAGCAGTACTTC.

The rearrangement links TRBV6-1 to TRBJ2-3, with TRBD1 matching 10 bases. The CDR3 contains 16 residues. After removal of 4 bases from V and 5 bases from J, the junction contained 9 bases not matched to a gene. Germline V lookup: CDR1 MNHNS, CDR2 SASEGT. This chain's CDR3 is CASSVTSGTGVDTQYF. In nucleotides, the CDR3 is TGTGCCAGCAGTGTTACCTCCGGGACAGGGGTAGATACGCAGTATTTT.

The table lists this clonotype with a few counts. The chain has TRBV5-1 and TRBJ2-6; D is possibly TRBD1 (5 bases). The CDR3 runs 18 residues. Germline lookup yields CDR1 SGHRS and CDR2 YFSETQ. V lost 0 bases and J 0 bases, leaving 13 bases between the germline ends. CDR3 coding DNA: TGCGCCAGCAGCTTGGAAGCAGGGTTGGGCTCTGGGGCCAACGTCCTGACTTTC. Translation gives CASSLEAGLGSGANVLTF.

This chain connects TRBV28 to TRBJ2-3; 7 nucleotides align to TRBD1. V was pared by 6 bases and J by 4 bases, with 13 bases of the junction left unmatched. CDR1 is MDHEN and CDR2 is SYDVKM in the germline V gene. The length of the CDR3 is 16 residues. The CDR3 DNA sequence: TGTGCCAGCAGACGAGACAGGGCGAGGGGCGCAGATACGCAGTATTTT. The encoded protein is CASRRDRARGADTQYF.

This rearrangement joins TRBV5-1 to TRBJ2-5; D uncertain. V was trimmed by 4 bases and J by 6 bases, leaving 16 bases between them. CDR3 size: 14 residues. In germline, CDR1 is SGHRS, CDR2 YFSETQ. The CDR3 nucleotides are TGCGCCAGCAGCCGAAGACCGCTAGATCAGACCCAGTACTTC. This translates into CASSRRPLDQTQYF.